This entry concerns a single T cell receptor (beta chain). This sample is part of a study of blood T cell repertoires in COVID-19. Study-level information: Some COVID-19 samples were acute and others convalescent; all came from the United States, Italy and Spain.

Assay: immunoSEQ multiplex PCR; the TCRdb copy retains only in-frame clones and omits some. This table holds about 67,000 clones, around 88% found once. Germline V gene lookup returns CDR1 SGHRS and CDR2 YFSETQ. The ends were cut back, 0 bases at V and 5 bases at J, with 17 bases in the middle. There are 16 residues in the CDR3. V gene TRBV5-1 combines with J gene TRBJ2-5, with unresolved D. Sequencing input: peripheral blood. The clonotype was recovered from a woman at least 80 years old with acute or convalescent COVID-19. In nucleotides, the CDR3 is TGCGCCAGCAGCTTGGCCCCCCAGGCAAAACGCGAGACCCAGTACTTC. As protein: CASSLAPQAKRETQYF.